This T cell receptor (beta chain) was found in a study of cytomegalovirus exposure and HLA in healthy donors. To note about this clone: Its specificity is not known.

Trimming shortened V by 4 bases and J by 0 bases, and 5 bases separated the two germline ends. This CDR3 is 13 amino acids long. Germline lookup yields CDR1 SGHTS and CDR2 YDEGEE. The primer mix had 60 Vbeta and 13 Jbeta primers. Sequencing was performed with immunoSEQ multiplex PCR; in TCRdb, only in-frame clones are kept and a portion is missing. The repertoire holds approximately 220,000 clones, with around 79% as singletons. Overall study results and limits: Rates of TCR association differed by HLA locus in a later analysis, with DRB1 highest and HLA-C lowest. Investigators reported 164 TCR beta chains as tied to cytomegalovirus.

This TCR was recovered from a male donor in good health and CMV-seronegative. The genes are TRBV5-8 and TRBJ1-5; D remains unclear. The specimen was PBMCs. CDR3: CASSPYSNQPQHF. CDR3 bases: TGTGCCAGCAGCCCGTATAGCAATCAGCCCCAGCATTTT.